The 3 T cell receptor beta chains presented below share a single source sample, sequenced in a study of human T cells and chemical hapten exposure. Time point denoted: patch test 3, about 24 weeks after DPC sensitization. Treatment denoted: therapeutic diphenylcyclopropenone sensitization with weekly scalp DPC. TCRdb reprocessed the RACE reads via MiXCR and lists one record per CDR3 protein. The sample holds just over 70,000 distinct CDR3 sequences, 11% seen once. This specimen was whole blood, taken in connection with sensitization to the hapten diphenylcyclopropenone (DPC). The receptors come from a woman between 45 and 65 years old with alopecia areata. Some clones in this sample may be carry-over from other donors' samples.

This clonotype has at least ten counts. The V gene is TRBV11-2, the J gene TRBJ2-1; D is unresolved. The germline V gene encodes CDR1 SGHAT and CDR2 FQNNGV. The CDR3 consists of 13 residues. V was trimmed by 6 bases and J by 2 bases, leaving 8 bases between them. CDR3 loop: CASSQAAYNEQFF. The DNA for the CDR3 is TGTGCCAGCAGTCAGGCGGCCTACAATGAGCAGTTCTTC.

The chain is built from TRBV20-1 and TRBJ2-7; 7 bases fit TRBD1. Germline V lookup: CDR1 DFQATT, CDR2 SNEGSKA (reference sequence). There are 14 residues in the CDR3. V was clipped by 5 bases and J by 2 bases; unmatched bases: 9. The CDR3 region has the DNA TGCAGTGCTCCTCGAAGACAGGGACCCTACGAGCAGTACTTC. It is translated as CSAPRRQGPYEQYF.

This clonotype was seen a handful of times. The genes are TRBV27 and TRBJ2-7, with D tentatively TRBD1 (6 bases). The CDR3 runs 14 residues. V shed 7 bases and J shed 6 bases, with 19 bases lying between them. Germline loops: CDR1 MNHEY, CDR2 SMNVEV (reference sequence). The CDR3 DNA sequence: TGTGCCAGCACGACACCCGGCAGGGGAAGCGAGCAGTACTTC. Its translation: CASTTPGRGSEQYF.